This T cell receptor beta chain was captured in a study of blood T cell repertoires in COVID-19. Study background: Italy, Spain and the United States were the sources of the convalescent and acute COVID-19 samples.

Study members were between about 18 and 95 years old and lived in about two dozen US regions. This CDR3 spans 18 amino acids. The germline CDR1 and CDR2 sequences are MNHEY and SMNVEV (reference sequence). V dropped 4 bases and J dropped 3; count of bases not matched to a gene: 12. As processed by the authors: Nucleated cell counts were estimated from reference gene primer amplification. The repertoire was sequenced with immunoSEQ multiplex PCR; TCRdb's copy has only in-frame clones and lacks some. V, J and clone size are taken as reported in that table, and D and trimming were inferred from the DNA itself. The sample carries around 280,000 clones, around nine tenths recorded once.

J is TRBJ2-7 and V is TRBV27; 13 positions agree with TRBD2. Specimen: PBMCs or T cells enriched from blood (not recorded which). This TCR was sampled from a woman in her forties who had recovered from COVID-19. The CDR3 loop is CASSSTTTGLAGIYEQYF. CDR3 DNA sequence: TGTGCCAGCAGTTCGACGACGACGGGACTAGCGGGGATCTACGAGCAGTACTTC.